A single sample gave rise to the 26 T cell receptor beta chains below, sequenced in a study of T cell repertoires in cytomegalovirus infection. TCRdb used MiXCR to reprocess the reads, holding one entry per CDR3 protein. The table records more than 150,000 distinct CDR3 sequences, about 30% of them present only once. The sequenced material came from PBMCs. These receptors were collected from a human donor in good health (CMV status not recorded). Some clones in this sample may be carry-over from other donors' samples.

The CDR3 protein is CASSLLQGNEQFF. For the CDR3, the DNA is TGTGCCAGCAGTTTGTTACAGGGAAATGAGCAGTTCTTC. This chain connects TRBV27 to TRBJ2-1, with D perhaps TRBD1 (6 bases). From germline, CDR1 is MNHEY and CDR2 SMNVEV (reference sequence). This CDR3 is 13 amino acids long. Deletions cut 3 bases from V and 7 bases from J, with 10 bases between.

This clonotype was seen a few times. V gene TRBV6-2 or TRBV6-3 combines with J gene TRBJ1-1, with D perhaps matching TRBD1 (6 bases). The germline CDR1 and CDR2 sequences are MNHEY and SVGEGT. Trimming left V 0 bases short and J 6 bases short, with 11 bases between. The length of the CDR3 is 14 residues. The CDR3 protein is CASSYSAGAAEAFF. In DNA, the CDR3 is TGTGCCAGCAGTTACTCAGCAGGGGCGGCTGAAGCTTTCTTT.

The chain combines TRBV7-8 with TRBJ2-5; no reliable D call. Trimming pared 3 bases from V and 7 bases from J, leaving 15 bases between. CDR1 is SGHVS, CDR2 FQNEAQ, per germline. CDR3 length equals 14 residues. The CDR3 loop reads CASSLEIGPGTQYF. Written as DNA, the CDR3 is TGTGCCAGCAGCTTGGAGATCGGGCCGGGGACCCAGTACTTC.

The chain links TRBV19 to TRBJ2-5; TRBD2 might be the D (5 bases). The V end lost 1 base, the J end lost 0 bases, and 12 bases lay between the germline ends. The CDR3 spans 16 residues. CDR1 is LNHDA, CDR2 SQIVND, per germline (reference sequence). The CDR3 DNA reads TGTGCCAGTAGTATAGGCCTGGGAGCGTACCAAGAGACCCAGTACTTC. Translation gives CASSIGLGAYQETQYF.

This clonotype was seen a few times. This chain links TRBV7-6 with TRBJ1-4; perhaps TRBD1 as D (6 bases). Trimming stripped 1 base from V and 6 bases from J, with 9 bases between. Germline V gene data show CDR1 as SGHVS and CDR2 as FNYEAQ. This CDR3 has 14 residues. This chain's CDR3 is CASSLGAGDEKLFF. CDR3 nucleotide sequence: TGTGCCAGCAGCTTAGGGGCAGGGGATGAAAAACTGTTTTTT.

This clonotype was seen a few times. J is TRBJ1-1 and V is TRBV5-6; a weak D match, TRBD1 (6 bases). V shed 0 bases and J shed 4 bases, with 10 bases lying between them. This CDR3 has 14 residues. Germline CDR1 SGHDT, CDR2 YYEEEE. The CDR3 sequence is CASSLVLGGTEAFF. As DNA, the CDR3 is TGTGCCAGCAGCTTGGTTCTAGGGGGCACTGAAGCTTTCTTT. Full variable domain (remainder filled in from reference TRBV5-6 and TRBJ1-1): DAGVTQSPTHLIKTRGQQVTLRCSPKSGHDTVSWYQQALGQGPQFIFQYYEEEERQRGNFPDRFSGHQFPNYSSELNVNALLLGDSALYLCASSLVLGGTEAFFGQGTRLTVV.

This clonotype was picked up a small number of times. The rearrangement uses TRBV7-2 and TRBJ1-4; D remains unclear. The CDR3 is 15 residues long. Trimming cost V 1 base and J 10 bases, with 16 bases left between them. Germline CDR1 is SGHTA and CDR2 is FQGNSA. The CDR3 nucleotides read TGTGCCAGCAGCTTAGAGGCGCGGAAGGAGGGAAAACTGTTTTTT. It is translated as CASSLEARKEGKLFF. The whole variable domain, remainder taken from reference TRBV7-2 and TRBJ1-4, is GAGVSQSPSNKVTEKGKDVELRCDPISGHTALYWYRQSLGQGLEFLIYFQGNSAPDKSGLPSDRFSAERTGGSVSTLTIQRTQQEDSAVYLCASSLEARKEGKLFFGSGTQLSVL.

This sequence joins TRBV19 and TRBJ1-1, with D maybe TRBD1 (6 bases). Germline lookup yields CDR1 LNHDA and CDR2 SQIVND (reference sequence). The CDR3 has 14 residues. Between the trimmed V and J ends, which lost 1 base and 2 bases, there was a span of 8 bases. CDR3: CASSIAGENTEAFF. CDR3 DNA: TGTGCCAGTAGTATAGCAGGGGAAAACACTGAAGCTTTCTTT. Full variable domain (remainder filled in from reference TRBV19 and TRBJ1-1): DGGITQSPKYLFRKEGQNVTLSCEQNLNHDAMYWYRQDPGQGLRLIYYSQIVNDFQKGDIAEGYSVSREKKESFPLTVTSAQKNPTAFYLCASSIAGENTEAFFGQGTRLTVV.

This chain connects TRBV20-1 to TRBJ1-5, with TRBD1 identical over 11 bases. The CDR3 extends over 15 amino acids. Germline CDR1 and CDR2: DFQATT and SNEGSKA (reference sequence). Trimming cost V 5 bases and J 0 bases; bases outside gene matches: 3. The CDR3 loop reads CSAGDRGASNQPQHF. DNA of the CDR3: TGCAGTGCTGGGGACAGGGGGGCTAGCAATCAGCCCCAGCATTTT.

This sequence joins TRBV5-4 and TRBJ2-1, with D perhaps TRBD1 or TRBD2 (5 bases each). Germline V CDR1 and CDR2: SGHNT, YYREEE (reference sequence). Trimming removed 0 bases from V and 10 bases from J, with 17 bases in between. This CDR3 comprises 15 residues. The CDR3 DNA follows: TGTGCCAGCAGCTTGGCCGGGGCCCCCCTTGGAGAGCAGTTCTTC. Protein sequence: CASSLAGAPLGEQFF.

CDR3 nucleotides: TGTGCCAGCAGCTTCGGACACGGTGAAGCTTTCTTT. Protein product: CASSFGHGEAFF. The chain employs TRBV7-9 and TRBJ1-1; possible D gene TRBD1, 5 bases. The CDR3 consists of 12 residues. The germline CDR1 and CDR2 sequences are SEHNR and FQNEAQ (reference sequence). Trimming removed 3 bases at V and 7 bases at J, with 9 bases between.

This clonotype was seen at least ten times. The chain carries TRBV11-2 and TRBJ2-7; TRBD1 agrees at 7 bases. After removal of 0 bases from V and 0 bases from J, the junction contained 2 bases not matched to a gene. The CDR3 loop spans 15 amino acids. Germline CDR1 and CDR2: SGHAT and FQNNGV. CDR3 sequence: CASSLEDRSSYEQYF. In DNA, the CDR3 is TGTGCCAGCAGCTTAGAGGACAGGAGCTCCTACGAGCAGTACTTC.

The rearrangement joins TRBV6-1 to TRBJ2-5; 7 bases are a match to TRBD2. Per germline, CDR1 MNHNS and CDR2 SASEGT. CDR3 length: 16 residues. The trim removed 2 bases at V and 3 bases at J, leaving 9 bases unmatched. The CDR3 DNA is TGTGCCAGCAGTGAACTCGGAGGACTAGAGGAAGAGACCCAGTACTTC. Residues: CASSELGGLEEETQYF.

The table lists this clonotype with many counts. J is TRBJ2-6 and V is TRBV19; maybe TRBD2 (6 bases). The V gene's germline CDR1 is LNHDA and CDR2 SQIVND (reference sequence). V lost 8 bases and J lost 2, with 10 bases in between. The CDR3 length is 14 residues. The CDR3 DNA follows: TGTGCCAGTCGGGACTTTGCTGGGGCCAACGTCCTGACTTTC. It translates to CASRDFAGANVLTF.

CDR3 residues: CASSPPTGPGEALYEQFF. The CDR3 bases are TGTGCCAGCAGCCCGCCCACCGGGCCCGGAGAGGCCCTATATGAGCAGTTCTTC. This chain links TRBV7-9 with TRBJ2-1, with D uncertain. V lost 5 bases and J 8 bases, leaving 28 bases between the germline ends. Germline V lookup: CDR1 SEHNR, CDR2 FQNEAQ (reference sequence). The CDR3 is made up of 18 amino acids.

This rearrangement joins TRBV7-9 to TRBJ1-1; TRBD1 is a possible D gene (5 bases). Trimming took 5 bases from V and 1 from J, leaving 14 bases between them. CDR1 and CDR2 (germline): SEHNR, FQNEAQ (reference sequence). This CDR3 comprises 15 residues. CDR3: CASSGGWAGNTEAFF. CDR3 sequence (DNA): TGTGCCAGCAGCGGGGGATGGGCGGGGAACACTGAAGCTTTCTTT.

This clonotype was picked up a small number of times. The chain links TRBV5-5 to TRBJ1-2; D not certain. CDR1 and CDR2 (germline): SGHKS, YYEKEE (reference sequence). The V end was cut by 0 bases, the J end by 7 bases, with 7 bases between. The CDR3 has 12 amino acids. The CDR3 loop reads CASSLDTAGYTF. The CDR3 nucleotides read TGTGCCAGCAGCTTGGACACCGCTGGCTACACCTTC.

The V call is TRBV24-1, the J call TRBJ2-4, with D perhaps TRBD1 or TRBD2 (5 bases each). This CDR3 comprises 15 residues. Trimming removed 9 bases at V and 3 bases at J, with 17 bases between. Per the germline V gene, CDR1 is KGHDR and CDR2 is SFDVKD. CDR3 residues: CATRRSGTGKNIQYF. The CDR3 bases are TGTGCCACCCGGCGATCGGGGACGGGCAAAAACATTCAGTACTTC.

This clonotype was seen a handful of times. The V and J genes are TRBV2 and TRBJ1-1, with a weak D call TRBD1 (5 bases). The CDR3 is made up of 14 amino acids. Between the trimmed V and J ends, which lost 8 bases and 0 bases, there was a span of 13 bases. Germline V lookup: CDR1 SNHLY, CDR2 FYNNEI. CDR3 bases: TGTGCCAGCCGAAGGGGCGGGGTGAACACTGAAGCTTTCTTT. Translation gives CASRRGGVNTEAFF.

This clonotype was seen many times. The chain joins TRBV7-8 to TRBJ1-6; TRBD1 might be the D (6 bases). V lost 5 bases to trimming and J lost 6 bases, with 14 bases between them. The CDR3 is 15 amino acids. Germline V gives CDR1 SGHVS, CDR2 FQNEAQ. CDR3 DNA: TGTGCCAGCAGCCTACCAGTGGGGGCTAATTCACCCCTCCACTTT. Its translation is CASSLPVGANSPLHF.

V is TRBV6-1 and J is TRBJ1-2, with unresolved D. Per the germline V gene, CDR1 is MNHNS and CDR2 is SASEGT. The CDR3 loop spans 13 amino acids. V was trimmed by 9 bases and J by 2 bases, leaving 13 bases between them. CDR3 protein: CASRRWENYGYTF. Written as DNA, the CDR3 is TGTGCCAGTCGAAGGTGGGAGAACTATGGCTACACCTTC.

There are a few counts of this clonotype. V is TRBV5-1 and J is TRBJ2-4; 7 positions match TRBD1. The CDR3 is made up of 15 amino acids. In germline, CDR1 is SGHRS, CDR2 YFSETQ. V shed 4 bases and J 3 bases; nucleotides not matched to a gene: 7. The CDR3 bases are TGCGCCAGCAGCACCGGGACAGACAGCAAAAACATTCAGTACTTC. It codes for CASSTGTDSKNIQYF.

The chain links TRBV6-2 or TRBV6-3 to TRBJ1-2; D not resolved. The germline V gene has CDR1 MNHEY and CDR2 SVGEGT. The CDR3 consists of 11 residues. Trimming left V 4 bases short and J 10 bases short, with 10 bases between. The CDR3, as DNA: TGTGCCAGCAGTTTGAGAGGACCCTACACCTTC. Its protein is CASSLRGPYTF.

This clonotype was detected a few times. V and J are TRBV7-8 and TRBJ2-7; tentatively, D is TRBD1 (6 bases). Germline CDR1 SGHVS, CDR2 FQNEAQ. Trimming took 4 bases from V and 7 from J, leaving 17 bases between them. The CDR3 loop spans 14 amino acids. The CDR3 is CASSSPWDNEEQYF. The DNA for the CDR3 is TGTGCCAGCAGCTCCCCTTGGGACAACGAAGAGCAGTACTTC.

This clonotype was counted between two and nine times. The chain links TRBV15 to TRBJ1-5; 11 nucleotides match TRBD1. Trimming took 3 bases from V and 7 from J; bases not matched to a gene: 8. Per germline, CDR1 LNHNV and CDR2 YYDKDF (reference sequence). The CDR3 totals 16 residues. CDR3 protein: CATSSDRDRGIQPQHF. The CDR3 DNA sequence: TGTGCCACCAGCAGCGACCGGGACAGGGGGATCCAGCCCCAGCATTTT. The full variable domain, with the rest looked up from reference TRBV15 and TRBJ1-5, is DAMVIQNPRYQVTQFGKPVTLSCSQTLNHNVMYWYQQKSSQAPKLLFHYYDKDFNNEADTPDNFQSRRPNTSFCFLDIRSPGLGDTAMYLCATSSDRDRGIQPQHFGDGTRLSIL.

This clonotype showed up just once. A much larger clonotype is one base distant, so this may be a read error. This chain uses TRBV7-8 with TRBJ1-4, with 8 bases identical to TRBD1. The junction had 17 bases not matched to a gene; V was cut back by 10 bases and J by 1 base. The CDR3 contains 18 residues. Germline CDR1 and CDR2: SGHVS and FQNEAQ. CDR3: CAIYDLDRDELTNEKLFF. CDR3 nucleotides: TGTGCCATTTACGACCTGGACAGGGACGAACTAACTAATGAAAAACTGTTTTTT.